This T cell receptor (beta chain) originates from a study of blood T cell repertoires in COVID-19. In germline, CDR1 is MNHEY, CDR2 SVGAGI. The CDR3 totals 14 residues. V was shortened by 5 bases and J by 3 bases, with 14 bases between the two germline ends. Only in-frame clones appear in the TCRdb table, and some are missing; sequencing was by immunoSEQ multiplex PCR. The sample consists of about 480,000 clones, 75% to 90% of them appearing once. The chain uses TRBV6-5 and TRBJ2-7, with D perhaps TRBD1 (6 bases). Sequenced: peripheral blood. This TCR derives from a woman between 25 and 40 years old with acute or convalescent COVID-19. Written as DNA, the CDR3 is TGTGCCAGCAGTACTTTCCGGGACAACTACGAGCAGTACTTC. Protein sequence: CASSTFRDNYEQYF.